This T cell receptor beta chain is drawn from a study of radiotherapy plus CTLA-4 blockade in lung cancer. Study background: Objective response rate was about 18%; disease control rate, 31%. General observations from the study: TCR clones originating in tumors grew in number in blood after radiotherapy plus ipilimumab. Early blood T cell clone changes and increased post-radiation serum interferon-beta were reportedly the strongest response predictors.

The CDR3 has 18 amino acids. Germline CDR1 SNHLY, CDR2 FYNNEI. V lost 7 bases and J lost 0; bases outside the gene matches: 9. The method was immunoSEQ multiplex PCR; TCRdb's version includes in-frame clones alone and lacks a portion of them. The data hold some 52,000 clones, with around 80% observed a single time. To note about this clone: No antigen is known for it.

With ipilimumab providing CTLA-4 blockade, focal radiation was administered to patients who had chemo-refractory metastatic non-small-cell lung cancer. The V and J genes are TRBV2 and TRBJ2-4, with 13 bases lining up with TRBD2. This TCR was recovered from a human donor with non-small cell lung cancer who had a partial response to radiotherapy plus ipilimumab. The sample consisted of peripheral blood, taken from a patient treated with radiotherapy plus ipilimumab. The CDR3 sequence: CASTRTSGGVLAKNIQYF. The CDR3 DNA follows: TGTGCCAGCACCCGGACTAGCGGGGGCGTTCTAGCCAAAAACATTCAGTACTTC.